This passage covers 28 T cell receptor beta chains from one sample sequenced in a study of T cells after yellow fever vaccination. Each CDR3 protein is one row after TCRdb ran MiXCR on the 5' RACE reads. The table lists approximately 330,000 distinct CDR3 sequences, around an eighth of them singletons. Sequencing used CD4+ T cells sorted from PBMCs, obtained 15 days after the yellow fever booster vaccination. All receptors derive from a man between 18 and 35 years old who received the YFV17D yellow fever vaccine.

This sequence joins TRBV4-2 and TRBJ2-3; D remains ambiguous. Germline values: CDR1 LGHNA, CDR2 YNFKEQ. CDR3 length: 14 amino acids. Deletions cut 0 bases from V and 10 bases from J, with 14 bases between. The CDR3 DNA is TGTGCCAGCAGCCAAGATCCGGTCTATGGGGCGCAGTATTTT. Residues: CASSQDPVYGAQYF.

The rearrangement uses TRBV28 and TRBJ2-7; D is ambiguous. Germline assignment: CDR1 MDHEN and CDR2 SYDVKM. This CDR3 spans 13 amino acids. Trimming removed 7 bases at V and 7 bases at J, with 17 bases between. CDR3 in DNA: TGTGCCAGCAACGCCCCCACCCTTGGGGAGCAGTACTTC. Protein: CASNAPTLGEQYF.

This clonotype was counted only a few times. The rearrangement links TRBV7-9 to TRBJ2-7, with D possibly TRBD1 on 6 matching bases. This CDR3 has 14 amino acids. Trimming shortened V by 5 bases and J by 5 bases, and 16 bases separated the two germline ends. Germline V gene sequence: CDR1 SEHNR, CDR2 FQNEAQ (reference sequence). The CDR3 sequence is CASSVNSGDDEQYV. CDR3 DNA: TGTGCCAGCAGCGTCAATTCAGGGGACGACGAGCAGTACGTC.

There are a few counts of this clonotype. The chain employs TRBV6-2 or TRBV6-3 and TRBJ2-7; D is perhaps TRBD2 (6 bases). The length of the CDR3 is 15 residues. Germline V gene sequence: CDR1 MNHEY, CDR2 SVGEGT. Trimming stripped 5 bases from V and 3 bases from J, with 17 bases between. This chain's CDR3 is CASSSYLGTYYEQYF. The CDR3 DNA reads TGTGCCAGCAGTAGCTACTTAGGGACTTACTACGAGCAGTACTTC.

In nucleotides, the CDR3 is TGCGCCAGCAGGGGGGTGACAGGGGCTGAAAAACTGTTTTTT. Translating it yields CASRGVTGAEKLFF. The genes are TRBV5-1 and TRBJ1-4; 8 bases are a match to TRBD1. V gave up 5 bases and J gave up 7 bases; unmatched junction bases: 7. This CDR3 has 14 residues. Germline loops: CDR1 SGHRS, CDR2 YFSETQ.

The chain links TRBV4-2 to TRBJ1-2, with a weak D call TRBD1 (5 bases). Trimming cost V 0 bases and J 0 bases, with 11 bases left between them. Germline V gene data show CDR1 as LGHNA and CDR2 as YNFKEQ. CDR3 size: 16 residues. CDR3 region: CASSQETQTANYGYTF. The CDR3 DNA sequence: TGTGCCAGCAGCCAAGAGACGCAGACAGCTAACTATGGCTACACCTTC.

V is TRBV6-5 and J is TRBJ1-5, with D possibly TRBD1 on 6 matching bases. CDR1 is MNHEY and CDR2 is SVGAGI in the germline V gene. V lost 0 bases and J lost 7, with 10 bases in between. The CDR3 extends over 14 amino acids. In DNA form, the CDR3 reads TGTGCCAGCAGTTACTCCACAGGGCTGCAGCCCCAGCATTTT. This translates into CASSYSTGLQPQHF.

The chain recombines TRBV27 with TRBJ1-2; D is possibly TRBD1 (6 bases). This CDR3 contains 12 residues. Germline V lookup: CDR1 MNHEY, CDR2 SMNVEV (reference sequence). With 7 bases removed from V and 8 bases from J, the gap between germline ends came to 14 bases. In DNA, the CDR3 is TGTGCCAGCATGGGGGGCGCTGGGGGCTACACCTTC. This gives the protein CASMGGAGGYTF.

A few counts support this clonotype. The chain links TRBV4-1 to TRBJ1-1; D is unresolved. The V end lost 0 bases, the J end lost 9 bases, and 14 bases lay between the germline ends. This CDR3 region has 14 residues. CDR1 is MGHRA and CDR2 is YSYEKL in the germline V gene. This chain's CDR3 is CASSQDQHPNQAFF. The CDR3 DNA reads TGCGCCAGCAGCCAAGATCAACATCCTAATCAAGCTTTCTTT.

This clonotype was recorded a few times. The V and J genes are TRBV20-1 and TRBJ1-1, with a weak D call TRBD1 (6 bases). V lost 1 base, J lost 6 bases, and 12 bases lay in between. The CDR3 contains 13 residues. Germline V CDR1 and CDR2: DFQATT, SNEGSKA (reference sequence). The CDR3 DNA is TGCAGTGCTAGAGGGCAGAGGGGGTCTGAAGCTTTCTTT. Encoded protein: CSARGQRGSEAFF.

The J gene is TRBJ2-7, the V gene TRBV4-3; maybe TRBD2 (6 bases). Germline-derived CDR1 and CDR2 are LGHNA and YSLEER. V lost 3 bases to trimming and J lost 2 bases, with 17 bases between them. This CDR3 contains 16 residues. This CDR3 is CASSQKPDYSPYEQYF. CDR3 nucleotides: TGCGCCAGCAGCCAGAAACCGGACTATTCTCCCTACGAGCAGTACTTC.

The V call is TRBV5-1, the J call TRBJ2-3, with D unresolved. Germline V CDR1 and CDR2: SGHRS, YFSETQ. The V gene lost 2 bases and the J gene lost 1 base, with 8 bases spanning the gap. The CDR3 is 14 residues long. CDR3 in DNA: TGCGCCAGCAGCTTACCCCAAGGCACAGATACGCAGTATTTT. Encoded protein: CASSLPQGTDTQYF.

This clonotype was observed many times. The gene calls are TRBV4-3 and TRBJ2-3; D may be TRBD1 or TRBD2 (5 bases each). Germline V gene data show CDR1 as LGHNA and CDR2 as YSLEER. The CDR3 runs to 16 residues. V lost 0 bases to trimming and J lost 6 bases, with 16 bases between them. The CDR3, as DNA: TGCGCCAGCAGCCAAGAAGGTCGGGACCGAGGCGATACGCAGTATTTT. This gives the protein CASSQEGRDRGDTQYF.

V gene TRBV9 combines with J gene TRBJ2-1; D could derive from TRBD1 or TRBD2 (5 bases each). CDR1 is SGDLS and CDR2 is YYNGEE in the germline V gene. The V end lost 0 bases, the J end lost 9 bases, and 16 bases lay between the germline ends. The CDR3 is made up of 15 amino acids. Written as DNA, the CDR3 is TGTGCCAGCAGCGTAGACCCGGGGCGCCCCTCTGAGCAGTTCTTC. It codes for CASSVDPGRPSEQFF.

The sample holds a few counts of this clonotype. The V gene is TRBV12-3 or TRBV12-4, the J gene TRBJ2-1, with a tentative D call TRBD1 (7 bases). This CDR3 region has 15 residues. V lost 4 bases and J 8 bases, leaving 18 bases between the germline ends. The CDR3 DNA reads TGTGCCAGCAGTTCATGGCAGGGGGGATCTTATGAGCAGTTCTTC. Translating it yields CASSSWQGGSYEQFF.

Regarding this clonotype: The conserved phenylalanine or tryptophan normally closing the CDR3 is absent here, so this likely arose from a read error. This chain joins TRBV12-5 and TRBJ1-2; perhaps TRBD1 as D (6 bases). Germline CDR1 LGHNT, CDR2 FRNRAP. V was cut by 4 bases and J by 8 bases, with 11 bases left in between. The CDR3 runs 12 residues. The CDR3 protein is CASGSQGTGYTY. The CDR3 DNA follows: TGTGCTAGTGGTTCACAGGGAACCGGCTACACCTAC.

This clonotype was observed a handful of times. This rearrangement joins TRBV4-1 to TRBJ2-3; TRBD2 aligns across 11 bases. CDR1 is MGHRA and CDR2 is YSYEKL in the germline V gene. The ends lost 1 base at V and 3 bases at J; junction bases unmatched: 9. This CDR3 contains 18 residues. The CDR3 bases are TGCGCCAGCAGCCAAGGAGTGGCTAGCGGGGGGAGGACAGATACGCAGTATTTT. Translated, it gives CASSQGVASGGRTDTQYF.

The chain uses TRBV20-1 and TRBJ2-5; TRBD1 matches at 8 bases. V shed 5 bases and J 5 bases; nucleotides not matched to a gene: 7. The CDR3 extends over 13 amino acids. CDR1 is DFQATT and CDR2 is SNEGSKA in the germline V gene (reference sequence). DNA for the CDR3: TGCAGTGCTGGCGACAGGGGCCGGGAGACCCAGTACTTC. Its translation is CSAGDRGRETQYF.

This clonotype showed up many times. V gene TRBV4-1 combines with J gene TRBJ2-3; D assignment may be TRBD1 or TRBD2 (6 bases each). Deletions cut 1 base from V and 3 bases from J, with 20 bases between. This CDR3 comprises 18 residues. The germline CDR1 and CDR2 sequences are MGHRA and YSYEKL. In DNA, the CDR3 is TGCGCCAGCAGCCAAGGGGCTCGGGGGCCCCAAGGGACAGATACGCAGTATTTT. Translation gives CASSQGARGPQGTDTQYF.

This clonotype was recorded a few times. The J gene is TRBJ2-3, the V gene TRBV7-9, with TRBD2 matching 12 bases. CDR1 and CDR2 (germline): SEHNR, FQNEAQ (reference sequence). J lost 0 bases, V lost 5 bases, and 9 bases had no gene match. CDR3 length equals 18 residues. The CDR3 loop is CASSVRGLAGGSTDTQYF. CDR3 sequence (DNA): TGTGCCAGCAGCGTTAGGGGCCTAGCGGGGGGGAGCACAGATACGCAGTATTTT.

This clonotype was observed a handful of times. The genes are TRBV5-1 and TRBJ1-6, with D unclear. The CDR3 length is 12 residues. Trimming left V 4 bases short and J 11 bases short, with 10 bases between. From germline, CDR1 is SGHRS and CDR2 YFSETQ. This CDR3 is CASSPNGAPLHF. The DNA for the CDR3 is TGCGCCAGCAGCCCTAACGGGGCACCCCTCCACTTT.

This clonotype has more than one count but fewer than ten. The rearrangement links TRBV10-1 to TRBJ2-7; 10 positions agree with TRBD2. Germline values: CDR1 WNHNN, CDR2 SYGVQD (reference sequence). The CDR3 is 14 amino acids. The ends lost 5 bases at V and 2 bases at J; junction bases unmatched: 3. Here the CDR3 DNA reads TGCGCCAGCAGTCCTCTAGCGGGGGCCTACGAGCAGTACTTC. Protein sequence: CASSPLAGAYEQYF.

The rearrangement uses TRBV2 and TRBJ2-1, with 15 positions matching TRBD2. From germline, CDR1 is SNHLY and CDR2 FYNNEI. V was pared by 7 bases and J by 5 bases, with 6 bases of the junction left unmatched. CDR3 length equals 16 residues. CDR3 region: CASTSGLAGGDNEQFF. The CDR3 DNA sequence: TGTGCCAGCACTTCTGGACTAGCGGGGGGGGACAATGAGCAGTTCTTC.

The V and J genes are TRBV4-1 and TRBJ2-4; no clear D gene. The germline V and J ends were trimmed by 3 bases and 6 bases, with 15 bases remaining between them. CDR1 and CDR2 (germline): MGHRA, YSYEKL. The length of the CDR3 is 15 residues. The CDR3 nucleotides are TGCGCCAGCAGCCATCCAGGAGACATTGTAAACATTCAGTACTTC. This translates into CASSHPGDIVNIQYF.

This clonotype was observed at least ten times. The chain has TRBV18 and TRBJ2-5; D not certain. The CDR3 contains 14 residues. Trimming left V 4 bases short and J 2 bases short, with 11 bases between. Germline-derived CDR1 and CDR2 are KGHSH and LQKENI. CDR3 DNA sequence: TGTGCCAGCTCACGATCCGGCAGTCAAGAGACCCAGTACTTC. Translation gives CASSRSGSQETQYF.

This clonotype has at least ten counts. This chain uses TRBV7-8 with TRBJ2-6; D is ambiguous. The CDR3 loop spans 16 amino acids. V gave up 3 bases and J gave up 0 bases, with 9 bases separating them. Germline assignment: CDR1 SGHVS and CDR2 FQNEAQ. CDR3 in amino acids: CASSFRVISGANVLTF. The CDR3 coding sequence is TGTGCCAGCAGCTTCCGCGTTATCTCTGGGGCCAACGTCCTGACTTTC.

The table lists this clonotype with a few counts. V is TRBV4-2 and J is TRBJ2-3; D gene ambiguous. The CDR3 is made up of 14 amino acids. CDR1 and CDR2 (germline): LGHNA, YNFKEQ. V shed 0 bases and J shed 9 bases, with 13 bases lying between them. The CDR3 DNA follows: TGTGCCAGCAGCCAAGATCCTAGGCCCCGGACGCAGTATTTT. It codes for CASSQDPRPRTQYF.

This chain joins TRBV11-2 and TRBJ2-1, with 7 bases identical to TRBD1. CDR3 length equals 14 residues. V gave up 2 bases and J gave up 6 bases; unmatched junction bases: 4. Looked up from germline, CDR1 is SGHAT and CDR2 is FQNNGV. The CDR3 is CASSLNPGGNEQFF. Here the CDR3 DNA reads TGTGCCAGCAGCTTAAATCCAGGGGGCAATGAGCAGTTCTTC.